The 8 T cell receptor beta chains listed next were all sequenced from one sample in a study of T cell clonotyping in hematopoietic cell transplantation. Sequencing was performed with immunoSEQ multiplex PCR; in TCRdb, only in-frame clones are kept and a portion is missing. The table lists 25,000 to 30,000 clones, around 82% of them singletons. Time point specified: recipient sample about 28 days before transplant, after cytoreduction. This specimen was peripheral blood mononuclear cells, taken before stem cell transplant. All receptors derive from a man in his forties with acute myeloid leukemia. Some clones in this sample may be carry-over from other donors' samples.

CDR3 bases: TGTGCCAGCAGTGAACCGGGACAGTTAAACACCGGGGAGCTGTTTTTT. It codes for CASSEPGQLNTGELFF. The chain recombines TRBV25-1 with TRBJ2-2, with 7 bases aligning to TRBD1. The length of the CDR3 is 16 residues. With 2 bases clipped from V and 2 bases from J, the junction kept 5 bases outside the gene matches. The germline V gene has CDR1 MGHDK and CDR2 SYGVNS.

The chain carries TRBV11-3 and TRBJ2-7, with unresolved D. V was cut by 1 base and J by 2 bases, with 6 bases left in between. Germline V lookup: CDR1 SGHNT, CDR2 YENEEA. This CDR3 has 13 residues. The CDR3 sequence is CASSLAQTYEQYF. The CDR3 nucleotides are TGTGCCAGCAGCTTAGCCCAGACCTACGAGCAGTACTTC.

The CDR3 sequence: CASSLGGAAYEQYF. In nucleotides, the CDR3 is TGTGCCAGCAGCTTGGGGGGGGCCGCCTACGAGCAGTACTTC. This chain connects TRBV11-1 to TRBJ2-7; tentative D call: TRBD2 (7 bases). This CDR3 spans 14 amino acids. V lost 3 bases and J 2 bases, leaving 11 bases between the germline ends. CDR1 SGHAT and CDR2 FQDESV come from the germline V gene (reference sequence).

The J gene is TRBJ1-1, the V gene TRBV4-3; D is undetermined. This CDR3 region has 16 residues. Looked up from germline, CDR1 is LGHNA and CDR2 is YSLEER. The V end lost 0 bases, the J end lost 2 bases, and 13 bases lay between the germline ends. CDR3 sequence reads: CASSQDNSGLNTEAFF. The DNA of the CDR3 is TGCGCCAGCAGCCAAGATAATTCGGGTCTTAACACTGAAGCTTTCTTT.

V and J are TRBV5-6 and TRBJ1-4; maybe TRBD1 (5 bases). CDR3 length equals 14 residues. Germline loops: CDR1 SGHDT, CDR2 YYEEEE. Between the trimmed V and J ends, which lost 2 bases and 7 bases, there was a span of 12 bases. Here the CDR3 reads CASSFQQGFEKLFF. The CDR3 DNA follows: TGTGCCAGCAGCTTTCAGCAGGGCTTTGAAAAACTGTTTTTT.

The chain combines TRBV30 with TRBJ2-3; TRBD2 matches at 10 bases. V trimming: 5 bases; J trimming: 2 bases; junction bases outside the gene matches: 4. Germline values: CDR1 GTSNPN, CDR2 SVGIG (reference sequence). CDR3 size: 14 residues. The CDR3 DNA is TGTGCCTGGTGGACTAGCGGAGCCACAGATACGCAGTATTTT. Translation gives CAWWTSGATDTQYF.

This clone occurred a few times. The chain recombines TRBV6-5 with TRBJ1-1; D remains unclear. Trimming cost V 7 bases and J 7 bases, with 10 bases left between them. Germline V gene data show CDR1 as MNHEY and CDR2 as SVGAGI. The CDR3 has 11 residues. The CDR3 coding sequence is TGTGCCAGCATCTCGGGGAGTGAAGCTTTCTTT. It codes for CASISGSEAFF.

This clone was seen only once. The chain carries TRBV2 and TRBJ2-2, with TRBD2 identical over 9 bases. Germline V gives CDR1 SNHLY, CDR2 FYNNEI. V dropped 2 bases and J dropped 4; count of bases not matched to a gene: 8. The CDR3 loop spans 17 amino acids. The CDR3 loop is CASSESLAGLSTGELFF. The CDR3 nucleotides are TGTGCCAGCAGTGAATCGCTAGCGGGATTGAGCACCGGGGAGCTGTTTTTT.